The clone carrying this T cell receptor (beta chain) has just a few counts. Its cognate antigen is unknown. This sample was included in a study of T-cell reconstitution after alpha-beta-depleted transplantation in children. Unique molecular identifiers were used in preparing the TCRbeta library. MiXCR, run by TCRdb on the PCR reads, gives a single entry per CDR3 protein. This table holds fewer than 250,000 distinct CDR3 sequences, around a sixth found once. V lost 0 bases and J 1 base, leaving 7 bases between the germline ends. The CDR3 is 14 residues long. Germline CDR1 SGHDN, CDR2 FVKESK. The study's findings and limits: Several hundred expanded graft clones reportedly supplied alpha-beta T cells about two months after transplant. Recipient T cells and thymic progenitors that survived were the source of the high TCRbeta diversity seen at day 60 in some patients. It was newly produced T cells that mostly accounted for T-cell counts and diversity one year after transplant.

The chain has TRBV14 and TRBJ2-7; no definite D call. Sequenced material: PBMCs, mostly from graft donor cells, taken 360 days after TCRalphabeta/CD19-depleted stem cell transplant. The receptor was derived from a male patient under 10 years old who had a stem cell transplant for acute lymphoblastic leukemia, so the T cells may come from the graft donor. In nucleotides, the CDR3 is TGTGCCAGCAGCCAAGATGAGTCATCCTACGAGCAGTACTTC. Its translation is CASSQDESSYEQYF.